One sample yielded the 17 T cell receptor beta chains listed below, sequenced in a study of CD8+ T cells in alopecia areata. Treatment reported: oral pan-JAK inhibitor, 5-10 mg twice daily. Extracted RNA was reverse transcribed into cDNA, the sequencing template. The assay was immunoSEQ multiplex PCR, and TCRdb's table has in-frame clones only and misses some. The sample comprises some 44,000 clones, roughly 92% of which are singletons, and around 18% rests with the top ten. The specimen was CD8+ T cells sorted from blood, collected at week 24, from a patient treated with tofacitinib. Receptor source: a human donor with alopecia areata.

This chain uses TRBV6-5 with TRBJ1-1; no reliable D call. Germline V gives CDR1 MNHEY, CDR2 SVGAGI. V was shortened by 2 bases and J by 4 bases, with 8 bases between the two germline ends. This CDR3 spans 13 amino acids. The CDR3 DNA reads TGTGCCAGCAGTTACGGAGTATCCACTGAAGCTTTCTTT. The encoded protein is CASSYGVSTEAFF.

This chain uses TRBV6-6 with TRBJ2-5, with 7 bases aligning to TRBD2. This CDR3 is built from 14 residues. Looked up from germline, CDR1 is MNHNY and CDR2 is SVGAGI (reference sequence). The V and J ends lost 7 bases and 1 base, in that order; junction bases with no gene match: 6. CDR3 amino acids: CASTIREVQETQYF. Written as DNA, the CDR3 is TGTGCCAGCACCATCCGGGAGGTCCAAGAGACCCAGTACTTC.

The chain couples TRBV4-1 to TRBJ2-3, with no clear D. Germline CDR1 and CDR2: MGHRA and YSYEKL. Trimming left V 3 bases short and J 3 bases short, with 4 bases between. The CDR3 runs to 12 residues. The CDR3 DNA follows: TGCGCCAGCAGCCATCGGACAGATACGCAGTATTTT. Translating it yields CASSHRTDTQYF.

The rearrangement links TRBV13 to TRBJ2-5; D gene unclear. This CDR3 contains 14 residues. Germline V CDR1 and CDR2: PRHDT, FYEKMQ (reference sequence). V was cut by 5 bases and J by 4 bases, with 14 bases left in between. CDR3 coding DNA: TGTGCCAGCAGCCCTAGAGGAGTCGGAGAGACCCAGTACTTC. Amino acids: CASSPRGVGETQYF.

For this clone: This CDR3 is also generated by other DNA sequences in the sample. The V call is TRBV6-4, the J call TRBJ1-1, with no clear D. This CDR3 comprises 13 residues. V lost 2 bases and J lost 0, with 4 bases in between. The germline CDR1 and CDR2 sequences are MRHNA and SNTAGT. CDR3 sequence reads: CASSDSLNTEAFF. The CDR3 region has the DNA TGTGCCAGCAGTGACAGTTTGAACACTGAAGCTTTCTTT.

The V gene is TRBV6-1, the J gene TRBJ2-7, with TRBD2 as a possible D gene (5 bases). Trimming took off 4 bases at V and 7 bases at J, with 32 bases between the two ends. This CDR3 spans 19 amino acids. Germline loops: CDR1 MNHNS, CDR2 SASEGT. CDR3 in amino acids: CASSAPRTQAVGARSEQYF. The DNA for the CDR3 is TGTGCCAGCAGTGCACCTCGAACCCAAGCGGTCGGAGCCAGGAGTGAGCAGTACTTC.

The chain employs TRBV27 and TRBJ2-2; possibly TRBD1 or TRBD2 for D (6 bases each). The CDR3 is 16 amino acids. Germline V CDR1 and CDR2: MNHEY, SMNVEV (reference sequence). Trimming removed 0 bases at V and 5 bases at J, with 13 bases between. The CDR3 spells CASSLSPTGRTGELFF. DNA for the CDR3: TGTGCCAGCAGTTTATCGCCAACAGGGAGGACCGGGGAGCTGTTTTTT.

The gene calls are TRBV6-1 and TRBJ1-5; D unclear. The CDR3 sequence is 15 residues long. V lost 2 bases and J lost 0, with 8 bases in between. Germline CDR1 reads MNHNS; CDR2 reads SASEGT. The chain's CDR3 is CASSEIYHSNQPQHF. In nucleotides, the CDR3 is TGTGCCAGCAGTGAAATCTACCATAGCAATCAGCCCCAGCATTTT.

V gene TRBV27 combines with J gene TRBJ1-1, with D uncertain. This CDR3 is 12 amino acids long. V lost 3 bases and J 4 bases, leaving 6 bases between the germline ends. The germline CDR1 and CDR2 sequences are MNHEY and SMNVEV (reference sequence). CDR3 coding DNA: TGTGCCAGCAGTTTTGTGGGCACTGAAGCTTTCTTT. Its protein product is CASSFVGTEAFF.

This clone has only a few counts. This sequence joins TRBV29-1 and TRBJ2-4; D may match TRBD1 or TRBD2 (5 bases each). V lost 7 bases and J lost 5, with 18 bases in between. There are 14 residues in the CDR3. Germline V gene lookup returns CDR1 SQVTM and CDR2 ANQGSEA. The CDR3 sequence: CSAFGGGNENIQYF. As DNA, the CDR3 is TGCAGCGCATTCGGTGGGGGAAACGAAAACATTCAGTACTTC. The whole variable domain, remainder taken from reference TRBV29-1 and TRBJ2-4, is SAVISQKPSRDICQRGTSLTIQCQVDSQVTMMFWYRQQPGQSLTLIATANQGSEATYESGFVIDKFPISRPNLTFSTLTVSNMSPEDSSIYLCSAFGGGNENIQYFGAGTRLSVL.

This clone showed up just a few times. V is TRBV7-9 and J is TRBJ2-3; D may correspond to TRBD1 or TRBD2 (5 bases each). With 0 bases removed from V and 2 bases from J, the gap between germline ends came to 12 bases. The CDR3 has 16 residues. Germline V lookup: CDR1 SEHNR, CDR2 FQNEAQ (reference sequence). The CDR3 sequence is CASSLAQTADTDTQYF. CDR3 nucleotide sequence: TGTGCCAGCAGCTTAGCGCAGACAGCGGACACAGATACGCAGTATTTT.

V is TRBV6-5 and J is TRBJ2-1, with D perhaps TRBD2 (5 bases). The CDR3 is 15 residues long. Between the trimmed V and J ends, which lost 0 bases and 3 bases, there was a span of 9 bases. Germline loops: CDR1 MNHEY, CDR2 SVGAGI. The chain's CDR3 is CASSYSREYYNEQFF. CDR3 bases: TGTGCCAGCAGTTACTCGAGGGAGTACTACAATGAGCAGTTCTTC.

The rearrangement links TRBV15 to TRBJ1-1, with no clear D. V was pared by 1 base and J by 13 bases, with 10 bases between. CDR1 and CDR2 (germline): LNHNV, YYDKDF (reference sequence). CDR3 length: 11 amino acids. The CDR3 is CATSRGMENFF. The CDR3 bases are TGTGCCACCAGCAGAGGTATGGAGAATTTCTTT.

This rearrangement joins TRBV5-6 to TRBJ2-2; unclear D gene. CDR1 is SGHDT and CDR2 is YYEEEE in the germline V gene. The CDR3 is made up of 13 amino acids. Trimming cost V 4 bases and J 6 bases, with 10 bases left between them. DNA of the CDR3: TGTGCCAGCAGCCCACATTCAGCCGGGGAGCTGTTTTTT. Translated: CASSPHSAGELFF.

The chain has TRBV2 and TRBJ2-7; 7 bases align to TRBD1. The V gene end was trimmed by 8 bases and the J gene end by 9 bases; junction bases not matched to a gene: 4. Looked up from germline, CDR1 is SNHLY and CDR2 is FYNNEI. The CDR3 runs to 10 residues. DNA for the CDR3: TGTGCCAGCCTCAGGGACAGGCAGTACTTC. It specifies CASLRDRQYF.

The V and J genes are TRBV5-5 and TRBJ2-3, with a weak D call TRBD2 (6 bases). V lost 3 bases, J lost 6 bases, and 14 bases lay in between. The V gene's germline CDR1 is SGHKS and CDR2 YYEKEE (reference sequence). The CDR3 consists of 14 residues. The CDR3 protein is CASSSSGRQDTQYF. As DNA, the CDR3 is TGTGCCAGCAGCTCCTCGGGGAGGCAGGATACGCAGTATTTT. Filled out from reference TRBV5-5 and TRBJ2-3, the complete variable domain reads DAGVTQSPTHLIKTRGQQVTLRCSPISGHKSVSWYQQVLGQGPQFIFQYYEKEERGRGNFPDRFSARQFPNYSSELNVNALLLGDSALYLCASSSSGRQDTQYFGPGTRLTVL.

J is TRBJ2-3 and V is TRBV6-4; 15 bases map to TRBD2. After removal of 6 bases from V and 3 bases from J, the junction contained 4 bases not matched to a gene. Germline-derived CDR1 and CDR2 are MRHNA and SNTAGT. There are 16 residues in the CDR3. The CDR3: CASSAGLAGGTDTQYF. CDR3 DNA sequence: TGTGCCAGCAGCGCGGGACTAGCGGGGGGAACAGATACGCAGTATTTT.